The T cell receptor (beta chain) described here comes from a study of beta chain features in type 1 diabetes. Study-level findings and limits: Significant though moderate, a shortening of TCRB CDR3s appeared in all four CD4+ subsets of Type 1 diabetes patients. Relative to healthy donors, patients appeared to have naive, central memory and Treg TCRB repertoires that were more similar.

This CDR3 comprises 12 residues. Germline V gives CDR1 KGHSH, CDR2 LQKENI. Trimming shortened V by 1 base and J by 8 bases, and 6 bases separated the two germline ends. This clone appeared many times. Its specificity is unknown. Expressed TCRB transcripts were sequenced because the isolated RNA had all been reverse transcribed beforehand. Some clones are missing from TCRdb's copy, which holds only in-frame ones; the method was immunoSEQ multiplex PCR. The sample shows roughly 370,000 clones, roughly 13% of them seen only once. Each of the CD4+ naive, central memory, regulatory and stem cell-like memory populations was sorted via CD45RO/CCR7/CD25/CD127/CD95/CD27.

This clonotype was obtained from a man aged 30 to 45 in good health. Sequenced input: naive CD4+ T cells from blood. The chain recombines TRBV18 with TRBJ2-4; the D gene is possibly TRBD2 (5 bases). CDR3: CASSPRRDIQYF. As DNA, the CDR3 is TGTGCCAGCTCACCACGGCGGGACATTCAGTACTTC.